The 23 T cell receptor beta chains reported below all come from one sample, sequenced in a study of CD8+ T cells in alopecia areata. RNA extraction was followed by reverse transcription into cDNA, which acted as the sequencing template. Measured with immunoSEQ multiplex PCR; TCRdb has only the in-frame clones, and not every one. The sample has roughly 200,000 clones; roughly 60% are singletons. The source was CD4+ T cells sorted from blood, collected at week 0. These receptors were taken from a human donor with alopecia areata.

V and J are TRBV29-1 and TRBJ2-4; D is unclear. The CDR3 contains 14 residues. CDR1 SQVTM and CDR2 ANQGSEA come from the germline V gene. The ends were cut back, 4 bases at V and 0 bases at J, with 10 bases in the middle. DNA for the CDR3: TGCAGCGTTGTGCTCGGGTTAGCCAAAAACATTCAGTACTTC. Translated, it gives CSVVLGLAKNIQYF. Drawing the rest from reference TRBV29-1 and TRBJ2-4, the complete variable domain is SAVISQKPSRDICQRGTSLTIQCQVDSQVTMMFWYRQQPGQSLTLIATANQGSEATYESGFVIDKFPISRPNLTFSTLTVSNMSPEDSSIYLCSVVLGLAKNIQYFGAGTRLSVL.

The J gene is TRBJ1-5, the V gene TRBV7-2, with D unclear. The germline V gene encodes CDR1 SGHTA and CDR2 FQGNSA. This CDR3 has 14 residues. The germline V and J ends were trimmed by 5 bases and 7 bases, with 15 bases remaining between them. CDR3 protein: CASSHPGFGQPQHF. The CDR3 DNA reads TGTGCCAGCAGCCATCCGGGGTTCGGACAGCCCCAGCATTTT.

This rearrangement joins TRBV12-5 to TRBJ2-2, with D perhaps matching TRBD1 (5 bases). Trimming pared 3 bases from V and 4 bases from J, leaving 18 bases between. This CDR3 has 17 residues. Germline CDR1 reads LGHNT; CDR2 reads FRNRAP. CDR3 in amino acids: CASGFTPLTEPTGELFF. For the CDR3, the DNA is TGTGCTAGTGGTTTCACCCCATTGACAGAGCCCACCGGGGAGCTGTTTTTT.

This clone was observed a few times. The V call is TRBV5-1, the J call TRBJ1-2; TRBD1 matches 8 bases. V lost 3 bases to trimming and J lost 7 bases; unmatched junction nucleotides: 8. The CDR3 spans 14 residues. Germline V lookup: CDR1 SGHRS, CDR2 YFSETQ. The CDR3 here is CASSSGQGALGYTF. In DNA form, the CDR3 reads TGCGCCAGCAGCTCCGGCCAGGGGGCGCTTGGCTACACCTTC.

The chain is built from TRBV11-1 and TRBJ1-2; D unclear. Germline CDR1 and CDR2: SGHAT and FQDESV (reference sequence). The CDR3 loop spans 13 amino acids. V lost 7 bases and J lost 7, with 16 bases in between. As DNA, the CDR3 is TGTGCCAGCACCTCCGAGAACAAGGGTGGCTACACCTTC. It translates to CASTSENKGGYTF.

This clone came up a few times. This specimen includes other DNA sequences encoding the same CDR3. The DNA of the CDR3 is TGTGCCAGCAGCCTCAGGCGGGGAGAGACCCAGTACTTC. Amino acid sequence: CASSLRRGETQYF. The chain combines TRBV7-3 with TRBJ2-5, with TRBD2 as a possible D gene (6 bases). Trimming stripped 5 bases from V and 4 bases from J, with 11 bases between. The CDR3 runs 13 residues. From germline, CDR1 is SGHTA and CDR2 FQGTGA.

J is TRBJ2-7 and V is TRBV7-8; D tentatively reads TRBD1 or TRBD2 (5 bases each). Trimming removed 4 bases at V and 3 bases at J, with 16 bases between. Germline V gives CDR1 SGHVS, CDR2 FQNEAQ. This CDR3 is 15 amino acids long. The CDR3 DNA follows: TGTGCCAGCAGCTCAGTACGGGGCCTCGACTACGAGCAGTACTTC. It specifies CASSSVRGLDYEQYF.

The chain is built from TRBV15 and TRBJ2-5; D remains ambiguous. CDR1 LNHNV and CDR2 YYDKDF come from the germline V gene (reference sequence). V lost 1 base and J lost 5, with 14 bases in between. The length of the CDR3 is 15 residues. In nucleotides, the CDR3 is TGTGCCACCAGCAGAGTCGTTACCGATGGGGAGACCCAGTACTTC. Translating gives CATSRVVTDGETQYF.

The V call is TRBV25-1, the J call TRBJ2-5; 7 nucleotides line up with TRBD1. V trimming: 6 bases; J trimming: 1 base; junction bases outside the gene matches: 14. Germline V gene data show CDR1 as MGHDK and CDR2 as SYGVNS. The length of the CDR3 is 17 residues. Here the CDR3 reads CASRPDTGTVFQETQYF. The DNA for the CDR3 is TGTGCCAGCAGACCAGATACCGGGACAGTGTTCCAAGAGACCCAGTACTTC.

In DNA, the CDR3 is TGTGCCAGCAGTTTAGCGGGGGCGCCCACCTACGAGCAGTACTTC. Protein product: CASSLAGAPTYEQYF. J is TRBJ2-7 and V is TRBV28, with D perhaps matching TRBD2 (7 bases). V dropped 2 bases and J dropped 2 bases, with 13 bases sitting between them. The CDR3 length is 15 residues. Germline V lookup: CDR1 MDHEN, CDR2 SYDVKM.

This clone was counted between two and nine times. CDR3 nucleotide sequence: TGTGCCTGGAGTGTAGGAGGGGGCCCAAATCAGCCCCAGCATTTT. Residues: CAWSVGGGPNQPQHF. The genes are TRBV30 and TRBJ1-5, with 7 bases identical to TRBD1. CDR1 GTSNPN and CDR2 SVGIG come from the germline V gene (reference sequence). The CDR3 is 15 residues long. After removal of 0 bases from V and 4 bases from J, the junction contained 6 bases not matched to a gene.

V gene TRBV29-1 combines with J gene TRBJ1-2; D gene ambiguous. There are 11 residues in the CDR3. V lost 4 bases and J 5 bases, leaving 8 bases between the germline ends. The V gene's germline CDR1 is SQVTM and CDR2 ANQGSEA. CDR3 residues: CSVAQNYGYTF. The CDR3 region has the DNA TGCAGCGTTGCCCAGAATTATGGCTACACCTTC.

Remarks on this clone: Compared with germline, one end of the junction differs, possibly owing to a read error. The V gene is TRBV6-1, the J gene TRBJ2-7, with TRBD2 as a possible D gene (5 bases). The length of the CDR3 is 11 residues. Germline CDR1 and CDR2: MNHNS and SASEGT. CDR3 sequence: CASSEKWEQDF. The CDR3 bases are TGTGCCAGCAGTGAAAAATGGGAGCAGGACTTC.

The gene calls are TRBV20-1 and TRBJ2-7; D uncertain. V lost 3 bases to trimming and J lost 2 bases, with 5 bases between them. The germline V gene has CDR1 DFQATT and CDR2 SNEGSKA (reference sequence). The CDR3 loop spans 11 amino acids. This CDR3 reads CSASLTYEQYF. The CDR3 DNA follows: TGCAGTGCTAGCCTGACCTACGAGCAGTACTTC.

V gene TRBV30 combines with J gene TRBJ2-2; a weak D match, TRBD2 (6 bases). Germline V gene lookup returns CDR1 GTSNPN and CDR2 SVGIG (reference sequence). The CDR3 sequence is 13 residues long. Trimming left V 1 base short and J 6 bases short, with 9 bases between. The CDR3 nucleotides read TGTGCCTGGAGTGCTAGCGTGGCCGGGGAGCTGTTTTTT. Protein sequence: CAWSASVAGELFF.

This clone was seen only a few times. The gene calls are TRBV23-1 and TRBJ1-1; D gene unclear. TRBV23-1 is designated an ORF whose function remains uncertain. The CDR3 has 13 residues. Between the trimmed V and J ends, which lost 4 bases and 1 base, there was a span of 7 bases. The CDR3 protein is CASSRTWNTEAFF. CDR3 nucleotide sequence: TGCGCCAGCAGTCGTACGTGGAACACTGAAGCTTTCTTT.

The chain carries TRBV5-1 and TRBJ2-1; D is uncertain. The CDR3 is 13 residues long. CDR1 is SGHRS, CDR2 YFSETQ, per germline. V lost 6 bases, J lost 6 bases, and 13 bases lay in between. This CDR3 is CASNNLDGNEQFF. In DNA form, the CDR3 reads TGCGCCAGCAACAACCTAGACGGCAATGAGCAGTTCTTC. The full variable domain, rest sourced from reference TRBV5-1 and TRBJ2-1, is KAGVTQTPRYLIKTRGQQVTLSCSPISGHRSVSWYQQTPGQGLQFLFEYFSETQRNKGNFPGRFSGRQFSNSRSEMNVSTLELGDSALYLCASNNLDGNEQFFGPGTRLTVL.

CDR3 in DNA: TGTGCCAGCAGCAGGGTCTCTGAAGCTTTCTTT. Translating it yields CASSRVSEAFF. The chain is built from TRBV19 and TRBJ1-1, with D perhaps matching TRBD1 (5 bases). V shed 9 bases and J shed 6 bases, with 11 bases lying between them. CDR3 size: 11 residues. The germline gives CDR1 LNHDA, CDR2 SQIVND (reference sequence).

The rearrangement uses TRBV14 and TRBJ1-6, with a tentative D call TRBD1 (5 bases). V was cut by 0 bases and J by 5 bases, with 8 bases left in between. CDR3 length: 15 residues. Germline-derived CDR1 and CDR2 are SGHDN and FVKESK. DNA for the CDR3: TGTGCCAGCAGCCAAGACAGGGCCAATAATTCACCCCTCCACTTT. It specifies CASSQDRANNSPLHF.

The table lists this clone with many counts. This chain links TRBV6-6 with TRBJ2-1; 8 bases fit TRBD2. The V segment lost 7 bases and the J segment 8 bases; nucleotides outside the gene matches: 10. CDR3 length equals 14 residues. In germline, CDR1 is MNHNY, CDR2 SVGAGI (reference sequence). This CDR3 is CASTRGSGVDEQFF. The CDR3 DNA reads TGTGCCAGCACCCGGGGTAGCGGGGTGGATGAGCAGTTCTTC.

This rearrangement joins TRBV29-1 to TRBJ1-4, with D perhaps TRBD1 (5 bases). Trimming left V 7 bases short and J 5 bases short, with 14 bases between. The CDR3 contains 13 residues. Per the germline V gene, CDR1 is SQVTM and CDR2 is ANQGSEA. The CDR3 spells CSGKTDTNEKLFF. The DNA of the CDR3 is TGCAGCGGTAAGACAGACACGAATGAAAAACTGTTTTTT.

V and J are TRBV11-2 and TRBJ1-1; 7 nucleotides match TRBD1. V lost 5 bases to trimming and J lost 5 bases; unmatched junction nucleotides: 5. This CDR3 contains 13 residues. Germline V lookup: CDR1 SGHAT, CDR2 FQNNGV. In nucleotides, the CDR3 is TGTGCCAGCAGCCTACAGGGGAGGACTGAAGCTTTCTTT. Translated: CASSLQGRTEAFF.

This clone was observed a few times. V usage is TRBV7-2 and J usage is TRBJ2-3, with 8 bases identical to TRBD2. The germline V gene encodes CDR1 SGHTA and CDR2 FQGNSA. The CDR3 covers 14 residues. V lost 5 bases and J lost 5; bases outside the gene matches: 6. CDR3 loop: CASSMGLGKDTQYF. In nucleotides, the CDR3 is TGTGCCAGCAGCATGGGACTAGGGAAAGATACGCAGTATTTT.